Here is one T cell receptor beta chain with its context. The antigen is undetermined. It was with 60 Vbeta and 13 Jbeta primers that the PCR ran. Per the authors' pipeline: There were about 80 million unique TCR beta chains by a later count, and some 10 million of them were shared. Assay: immunoSEQ multiplex PCR; the TCRdb copy retains only in-frame clones and omits some. D and trimming come from the DNA, and the V and J calls and clone size come from that table. Among 200,000 to 250,000 clones listed, 76% were seen once. This sample is part of a study of cytomegalovirus exposure and HLA in healthy donors. Study-level points and caveats: The authors listed some 160 TCR beta chains as cytomegalovirus-associated.

The V end was cut by 3 bases, the J end by 2 bases, with 10 bases between. Germline lookup yields CDR1 KGHSH and CDR2 LQKENI. The CDR3 totals 14 residues. The clonotype originates from a man aged 18 to 35 in good health and CMV-seronegative. The chain carries TRBV18 and TRBJ1-2, with D possibly being TRBD1 (6 bases). The sample consisted of PBMCs. This CDR3 reads CASSPGGANYGYTF. CDR3 in DNA: TGTGCCAGCTCACCTGGGGGGGCCAACTATGGCTACACCTTC.